This TCR beta chain emerged from a study of T cells in tuberculosis. Study-wide results and caveats: The TCR-beta difference was not significant; alpha differences partly reflected length.

Germline lookup yields CDR1 MDHEN and CDR2 SYDVKM. This CDR3 contains 14 residues. V was shortened by 2 bases and J by 5 bases, with 7 bases between the two germline ends. A word on this clone: Its target is unknown.

Generated by immunoSEQ multiplex PCR, the TCRdb table keeps only in-frame clones and is missing some. The profile shows 25,000 to 35,000 clones, 90% of them singletons. Source material: PBMCs. This sequence joins TRBV28 and TRBJ1-6; no clear D gene. The receptor comes from a donor between 10 and 29 years old with latent tuberculosis or without tuberculosis infection. CDR3 DNA: TGTGCCAGCAGTTTAGTACAGAATAATTCACCCCTCCACTTT. Translating it yields CASSLVQNNSPLHF. Variable domain in full (rest from reference TRBV28 and TRBJ1-6): DVKVTQSSRYLVKRTGEKVFLECVQDMDHENMFWYRQDPGLGLRLIYFSYDVKMKEKGDIPEGYSVSREKKERFSLILESASTNQTSMYLCASSLVQNNSPLHFGNGTRLTVT.